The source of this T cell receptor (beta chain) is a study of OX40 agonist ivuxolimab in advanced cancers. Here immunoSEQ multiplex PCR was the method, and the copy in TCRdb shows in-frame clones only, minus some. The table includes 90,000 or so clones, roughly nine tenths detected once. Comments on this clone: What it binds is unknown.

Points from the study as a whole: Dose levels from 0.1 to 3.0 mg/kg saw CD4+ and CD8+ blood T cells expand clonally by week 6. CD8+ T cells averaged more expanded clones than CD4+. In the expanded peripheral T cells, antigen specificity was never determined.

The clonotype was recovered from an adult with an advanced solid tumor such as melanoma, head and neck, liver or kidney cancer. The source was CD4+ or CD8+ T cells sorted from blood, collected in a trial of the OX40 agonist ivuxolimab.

For the CDR3, the DNA is TGTGCCAGCAGCCCAGAGGCGGAGGGCCTCACTAATGAAAAACTGTTTTTT. Its translation: CASSPEAEGLTNEKLFF. The V gene is TRBV16, the J gene TRBJ1-4; unclear D gene. This CDR3 region has 17 residues. V was shortened by 4 bases and J by 2 bases, with 17 bases between the two germline ends. Germline-derived CDR1 and CDR2 are KGHSY and FQNENV.